What follows are 17 T cell receptor beta chains derived from one specimen sequenced in a study of cytomegalovirus exposure and HLA in healthy donors. In the PCR, 60 Vbeta and 13 Jbeta primers were used. Assay: immunoSEQ multiplex PCR; the TCRdb copy retains only in-frame clones and omits some. The profile shows approximately 150,000 clones, roughly three quarters of them singletons. The specimen was PBMCs. Receptor source: a man aged 18 to 30 in good health and CMV-seropositive.

The V gene is TRBV5-1, the J gene TRBJ2-1, with 8 positions matching TRBD1. The junction had 8 bases not matched to a gene; V was cut back by 0 bases and J by 6 bases. Germline CDR1 is SGHRS and CDR2 is YFSETQ. The CDR3 is 16 amino acids. The CDR3 DNA follows: TGCGCCAGCAGCTTGGACGTGACAGGGGCCTTCAATGAGCAGTTCTTC. Its translation is CASSLDVTGAFNEQFF.

The DNA of the CDR3 is TGTGCCAGCTCCCCCTCCCCGGGGGGCGCAGGGTACGAGCAGTACGTC. Encoded protein: CASSPSPGGAGYEQYV. V usage is TRBV18 and J usage is TRBJ2-7; D perhaps matches TRBD2 (7 bases). The CDR3 consists of 16 residues. Per germline, CDR1 KGHSH and CDR2 LQKENI. V was clipped by 6 bases and J by 4 bases, with 22 bases between them.

The CDR3 DNA is TGCAGCGCCACCACAATGAGGGGGGAGACCCAGTACTTC. Translated: CSATTMRGETQYF. The V and J genes are TRBV29-1 and TRBJ2-5; tentative D call: TRBD1 (6 bases). Germline CDR1 and CDR2: SQVTM and ANQGSEA. Between the trimmed V and J ends, which lost 7 bases and 5 bases, there was a span of 17 bases. The CDR3 runs to 13 residues. The full variable domain, in which reference TRBV29-1 and TRBJ2-5 provide the parts outside the CDR3, is SAVISQKPSRDICQRGTSLTIQCQVDSQVTMMFWYRQQPGQSLTLIATANQGSEATYESGFVIDKFPISRPNLTFSTLTVSNMSPEDSSIYLCSATTMRGETQYFGPGTRLLVL.

The chain is built from TRBV2 and TRBJ2-5; 11 bases align to TRBD1. Losses at the gene ends were 2 bases for V and 4 bases for J; bases not matched to a gene: 9. The CDR3 sequence is 17 residues long. Germline V gene lookup returns CDR1 SNHLY and CDR2 FYNNEI. The CDR3 region has the DNA TGTGCCAGCAGTGAATGGGGACAGGGGGGAGTGGGAGAGACCCAGTACTTC. It encodes CASSEWGQGGVGETQYF.

The rearrangement links TRBV2 to TRBJ2-1; TRBD2 agrees at 13 bases. This CDR3 spans 14 amino acids. V was pared by 8 bases and J by 6 bases, with 4 bases of the junction left unmatched. Germline CDR1 is SNHLY and CDR2 is FYNNEI. This CDR3 is CASGTSGVGNEQFF. The DNA of the CDR3 is TGTGCCAGCGGGACTAGCGGGGTTGGCAATGAGCAGTTCTTC.

This clone appeared a few times. This chain connects TRBV5-1 to TRBJ2-7; a possible D gene is TRBD1 (5 bases). CDR1 and CDR2 (germline): SGHRS, YFSETQ. V shed 0 bases and J shed 12 bases, with 13 bases lying between them. There are 12 residues in the CDR3. DNA of the CDR3: TGCGCCAGCAGCTTGGAGGGGCGGATTTGGTACGTC. Translated: CASSLEGRIWYV.

This clone was counted between two and nine times. V and J are TRBV5-1 and TRBJ2-5; 7 bases line up with TRBD2. The CDR3 contains 15 residues. Germline trimming cut 4 bases from V and 1 base from J; bases unmatched to any gene: 7. Per germline, CDR1 SGHRS and CDR2 YFSETQ. CDR3 nucleotides: TGCGCCAGCAGCCCCGGACTAGGCCTCCAAGAGACCCAGTACTTC. Amino acid sequence: CASSPGLGLQETQYF.

This sequence joins TRBV19 and TRBJ2-5, with 10 nucleotides matching TRBD1. Trimming at V came to 6 bases and at J to 2 bases, leaving 9 bases not matched to a gene. Germline V gives CDR1 LNHDA, CDR2 SQIVND (reference sequence). This CDR3 region has 16 residues. The CDR3 spells CASSNLRTGGQETQYF. The DNA for the CDR3 is TGTGCCAGTAGCAATCTTCGGACAGGGGGGCAAGAGACCCAGTACTTC.

This sequence joins TRBV18 and TRBJ1-4; D is perhaps TRBD1 (5 bases). The CDR3 is made up of 16 amino acids. Germline loops: CDR1 KGHSH, CDR2 LQKENI. Trimming stripped 4 bases from V and 3 bases from J, with 15 bases between. As DNA, the CDR3 is TGTGCCAGCTCACGGAACCCGACGGGGGCTAATGAAAAACTGTTTTTT. It translates to CASSRNPTGANEKLFF.

The rearrangement uses TRBV6-1 and TRBJ1-2; D is unresolved. V lost 3 bases, J lost 4 bases, and 9 bases lay in between. Germline V gives CDR1 MNHNS, CDR2 SASEGT. This CDR3 contains 13 residues. The CDR3 spells CASSDWQAYGYTF. The CDR3 DNA is TGTGCCAGCAGTGACTGGCAGGCCTATGGCTACACCTTC.

This chain uses TRBV6-5 with TRBJ1-5; 9 bases agree with TRBD1. From germline, CDR1 is MNHEY and CDR2 SVGAGI. This CDR3 is 15 amino acids long. V shed 4 bases and J 3 bases; nucleotides not matched to a gene: 4. DNA for the CDR3: TGTGCCAGCAGTTTACGGACAGGGGACAATCAGCCCCAGCATTTT. This translates into CASSLRTGDNQPQHF.

The chain joins TRBV30 to TRBJ1-4, with D tentatively TRBD1 (5 bases). Trimming took 0 bases from V and 0 from J, leaving 8 bases between them. The CDR3 has 15 amino acids. The germline gives CDR1 GTSNPN, CDR2 SVGIG (reference sequence). The CDR3 sequence: CAWSVGDTTNEKLFF. CDR3 bases: TGTGCCTGGAGTGTAGGGGATACAACTAATGAAAAACTGTTTTTT.

This clone came up a few times. The chain joins TRBV19 to TRBJ1-6; 11 bases line up with TRBD1. Germline CDR1 and CDR2: LNHDA and SQIVND (reference sequence). The CDR3 consists of 14 residues. Unmatched junction bases numbered 5, after V lost 7 bases and J lost 9 bases. Here the CDR3 DNA reads TGTGCCAGTACCACGGACAGGGGGCTTTCACCCCTCCACTTT. Amino acid sequence: CASTTDRGLSPLHF. Filled out from reference TRBV19 and TRBJ1-6, the complete variable domain reads DGGITQSPKYLFRKEGQNVTLSCEQNLNHDAMYWYRQDPGQGLRLIYYSQIVNDFQKGDIAEGYSVSREKKESFPLTVTSAQKNPTAFYLCASTTDRGLSPLHFGNGTRLTVT.

V usage is TRBV27 and J usage is TRBJ1-5, with 9 bases lining up with TRBD1. The CDR3 runs 17 residues. With V trimmed by 1 base and J by 0 bases, 4 bases remained unmatched. Germline assignment: CDR1 MNHEY and CDR2 SMNVEV (reference sequence). CDR3 loop: CASSLLGDRASNQPQHF. CDR3 nucleotides: TGTGCCAGCAGTTTATTGGGGGACAGGGCTAGCAATCAGCCCCAGCATTTT.

This clone has only a few counts. Different DNA sequences within this sample yield the same CDR3. The rearrangement links TRBV18 to TRBJ1-1; 9 nucleotides line up with TRBD1. Unmatched junction bases numbered 7, after V lost 6 bases and J lost 2 bases. The CDR3 extends over 15 amino acids. Germline V CDR1 and CDR2: KGHSH, LQKENI. The CDR3 nucleotides are TGTGCCAGCTCCCCCGGACAGGGGAGAAACACTGAAGCTTTCTTT. Protein: CASSPGQGRNTEAFF.

The genes are TRBV6-5 and TRBJ2-7, with TRBD1 as a possible D gene (7 bases). This CDR3 spans 14 amino acids. CDR1 is MNHEY and CDR2 is SVGAGI in the germline V gene. The germline V and J ends were trimmed by 10 bases and 5 bases, with 21 bases remaining between them. This chain's CDR3 is CATSRGRGVDEQYV. The CDR3 DNA reads as TGTGCCACCTCTCGGGGCAGGGGGGTAGACGAGCAGTACGTC.

Regarding this clone: An end of the junction does not agree with germline; a read error may underlie this. This sequence joins TRBV7-7 and TRBJ2-5, with D tentatively TRBD1 (6 bases). The CDR3 is 14 amino acids. Germline lookup yields CDR1 SSHAT and CDR2 FNYEAQ (reference sequence). This chain's CDR3 is CASSLGQRGETQYF. The DNA of the CDR3 is TGTGCTAGCAGCTTGGGACAAAGGGGAGAGACCCAGTACTTC.